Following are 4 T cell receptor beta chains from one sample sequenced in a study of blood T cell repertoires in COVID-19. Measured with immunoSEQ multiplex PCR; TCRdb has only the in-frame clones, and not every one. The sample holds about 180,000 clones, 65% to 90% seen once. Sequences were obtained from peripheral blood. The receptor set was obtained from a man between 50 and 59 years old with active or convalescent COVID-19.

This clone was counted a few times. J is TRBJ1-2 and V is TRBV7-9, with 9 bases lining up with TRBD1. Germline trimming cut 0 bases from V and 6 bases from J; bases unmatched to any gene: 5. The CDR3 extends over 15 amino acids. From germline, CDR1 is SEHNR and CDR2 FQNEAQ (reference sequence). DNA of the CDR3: TGTGCCAGCAGCTTAGCCCCGGACAGGGGTCATGGCTACACCTTC. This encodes CASSLAPDRGHGYTF.

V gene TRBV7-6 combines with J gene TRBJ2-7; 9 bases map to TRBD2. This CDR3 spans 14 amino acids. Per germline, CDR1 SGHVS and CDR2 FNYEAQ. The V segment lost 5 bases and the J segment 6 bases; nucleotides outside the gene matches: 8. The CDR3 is CASSQGTSNLEQYF. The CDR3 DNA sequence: TGTGCCAGCAGCCAGGGGACTAGCAATCTCGAGCAGTACTTC.

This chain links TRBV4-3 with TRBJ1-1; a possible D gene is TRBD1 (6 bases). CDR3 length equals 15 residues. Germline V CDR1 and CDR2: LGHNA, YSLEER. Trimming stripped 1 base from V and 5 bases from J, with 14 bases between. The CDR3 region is CASSQVLGAETEAFF. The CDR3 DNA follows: TGCGCCAGCAGCCAAGTTCTGGGGGCGGAAACTGAAGCTTTCTTT.

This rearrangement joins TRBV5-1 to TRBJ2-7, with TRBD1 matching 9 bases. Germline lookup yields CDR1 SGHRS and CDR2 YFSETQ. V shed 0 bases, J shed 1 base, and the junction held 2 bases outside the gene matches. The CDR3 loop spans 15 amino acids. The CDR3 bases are TGCGCCAGCAGCTTGGTACAGGGGGCATCCTACGAGCAGTACTTC. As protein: CASSLVQGASYEQYF.